This TCR beta chain was documented in a study of monozygotic twins with inflammatory bowel disease. The study, taken as a whole, reports: Patients with IBD had less TCRbeta diversity (inverse Simpson) than their healthy co-twins. IBD patients shared fewer clonotypes with other individuals than healthy twins, especially patients with disease activity signs.

There are 16 residues in the CDR3. CDR1 is SNHLY and CDR2 is FYNNEI in the germline V gene. About this clonotype itself: Its target is unknown.

No DNA is given; TCRdb re-called the 5' RACE reads and lists each CDR3 protein once. Its table records approximately 330,000 distinct CDR3 sequences. This TCR was recovered from a human donor with ulcerative colitis or Crohn's disease, or a healthy co-twin of an affected twin (not recorded which). The sequencing sample was made of blood. V is TRBV2 and J is TRBJ2-1; TCRdb calls TRBD1, which cannot be checked without DNA. CDR3 sequence: CASIGVMQGRYNEQFF.